A single sample gave rise to the 2 T cell receptor beta chains below, sequenced in a study of blood T cell repertoires in COVID-19. Only in-frame clones appear in the TCRdb table, and some are missing; sequencing was by immunoSEQ multiplex PCR. Seen here are about 97,000 clones, 85% to 95% observed once, and the top ten hold 5.7%. Sequenced input: peripheral blood. Receptor source: a man between 45 and 60 years old with active COVID-19.

This rearrangement joins TRBV27 to TRBJ1-1; D is possibly TRBD1 (5 bases). Germline CDR1 reads MNHEY; CDR2 reads SMNVEV (reference sequence). The CDR3 totals 15 residues. V lost 8 bases, J lost 2 bases, and 18 bases lay in between. The DNA of the CDR3 is TGTGCCAGCCGGGGGTTCGGGCGGGCAAACACTGAAGCTTTCTTT. It is translated as CASRGFGRANTEAFF.

V is TRBV20-1 and J is TRBJ1-5, with a possible D match to TRBD1 (5 bases). Trimming removed 3 bases at V and 11 bases at J, with 17 bases between. The CDR3 runs to 13 residues. Germline CDR1 reads DFQATT; CDR2 reads SNEGSKA (reference sequence). CDR3 DNA: TGCAGTGCTAGTTCCAGGGATCCTAGAGCCCAGCATTTT. Translation: CSASSRDPRAQHF.